This TCR beta chain came from a study of cytomegalovirus exposure and HLA in healthy donors. For the study at large: An early data release held some 85 million unique TCRs from HLA-typed donors. Regarding the study as a whole: Roughly uniform sequencing depth across donors was assumed, possibly incorrectly. Rare sequences made up most TCRs, while some public TCRs were found in many donors.

The PCR was carried out with 60 Vbeta primers and 13 Jbeta primers. The protocol was immunoSEQ multiplex PCR, while the TCRdb copy is restricted to in-frame clones and leaves out a portion. This table holds about 200,000 clones, roughly 80% found once. Notes on this clone: Its antigen is as yet unknown.

The sample consisted of PBMCs. The receptor's source is a man in his forties in good health and CMV-seropositive.

The CDR3 protein is CASSPGLAAYNEQFF. CDR3 coding DNA: TGTGCCAGCAGCCCCGGACTAGCCGCCTACAATGAGCAGTTCTTC. This sequence joins TRBV6-4 and TRBJ2-1; 8 nucleotides align to TRBD2. This CDR3 has 15 residues. In germline, CDR1 is MRHNA, CDR2 SNTAGT. Unmatched junction bases numbered 6, after V lost 6 bases and J lost 2 bases.